The present T cell receptor (beta chain) was sequenced within a study of CD8 T cells in Susac syndrome. The RNA input was about 0.5 to 1 ug, and it was reverse transcribed with random hexamers. Each CDR3 protein is one row after TCRdb ran MiXCR on the immunoSEQ multiplex PCR reads. The sample has approximately 190,000 distinct CDR3 sequences, approximately 95% seen once; the top ten hold about 0.15%. The receptor was isolated from a human donor with Susac syndrome. Sequenced: CD8+ T cells from PBMCs.

The CDR3 coding sequence is TGTGCCTCCACGATCATAGTCACAGATACGCAGTATTTT. Translation gives CASTIIVTDTQYF. The V and J genes are TRBV7-2 and TRBJ2-3; no clear D. CDR1 and CDR2 (germline): SGHTA, FQGNSA. V lost 11 bases and J 2 bases, leaving 14 bases between the germline ends. The CDR3 is made up of 13 amino acids.